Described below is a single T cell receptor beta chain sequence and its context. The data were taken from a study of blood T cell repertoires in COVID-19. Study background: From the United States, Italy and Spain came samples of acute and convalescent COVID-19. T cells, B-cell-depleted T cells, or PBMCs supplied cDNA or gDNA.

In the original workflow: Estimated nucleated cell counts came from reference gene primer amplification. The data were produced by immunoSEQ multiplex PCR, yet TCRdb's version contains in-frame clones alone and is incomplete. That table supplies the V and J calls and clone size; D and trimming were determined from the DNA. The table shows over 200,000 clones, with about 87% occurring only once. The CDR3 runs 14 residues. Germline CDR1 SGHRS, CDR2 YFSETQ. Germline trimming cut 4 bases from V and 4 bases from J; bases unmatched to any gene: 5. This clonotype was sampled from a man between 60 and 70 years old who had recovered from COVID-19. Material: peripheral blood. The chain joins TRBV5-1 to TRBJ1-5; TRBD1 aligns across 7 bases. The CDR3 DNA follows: TGCGCCAGCAGCCCCGGACAGGCTAATCAGCCCCAGCATTTT. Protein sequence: CASSPGQANQPQHF.